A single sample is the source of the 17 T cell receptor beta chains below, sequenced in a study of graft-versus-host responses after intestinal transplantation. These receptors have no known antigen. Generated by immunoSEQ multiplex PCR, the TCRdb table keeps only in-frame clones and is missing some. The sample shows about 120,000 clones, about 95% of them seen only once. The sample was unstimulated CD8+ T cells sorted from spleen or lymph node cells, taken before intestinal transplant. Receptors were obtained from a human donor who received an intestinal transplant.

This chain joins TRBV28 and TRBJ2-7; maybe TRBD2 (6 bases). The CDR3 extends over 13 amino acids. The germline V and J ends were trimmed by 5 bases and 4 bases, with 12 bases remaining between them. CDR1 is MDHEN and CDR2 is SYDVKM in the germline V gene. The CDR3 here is CASSPGLRYEQYF. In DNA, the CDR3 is TGTGCCAGCAGTCCGGGACTTCGGTACGAGCAGTACTTC. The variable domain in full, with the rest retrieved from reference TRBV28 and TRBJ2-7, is DVKVTQSSRYLVKRTGEKVFLECVQDMDHENMFWYRQDPGLGLRLIYFSYDVKMKEKGDIPEGYSVSREKKERFSLILESASTNQTSMYLCASSPGLRYEQYFGPGTRLTVT.

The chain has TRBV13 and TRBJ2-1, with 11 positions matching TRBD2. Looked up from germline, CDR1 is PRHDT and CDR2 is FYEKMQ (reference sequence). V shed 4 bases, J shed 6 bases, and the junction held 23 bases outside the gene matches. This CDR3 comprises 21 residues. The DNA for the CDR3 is TGTGCCAGCAGCTGTGAAGCCAAAGAATTCTTTAGCGGGAGGGGGACCAATGAGCAGTTCTTC. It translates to CASSCEAKEFFSGRGTNEQFF. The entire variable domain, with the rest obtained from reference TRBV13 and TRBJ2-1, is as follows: AAGVIQSPRHLIKEKRETATLKCYPIPRHDTVYWYQQGPGQDPQFLISFYEKMQSDKGSIPDRFSAQQFSDYHSELNMSSLELGDSALYFCASSCEAKEFFSGRGTNEQFFGPGTRLTVL.

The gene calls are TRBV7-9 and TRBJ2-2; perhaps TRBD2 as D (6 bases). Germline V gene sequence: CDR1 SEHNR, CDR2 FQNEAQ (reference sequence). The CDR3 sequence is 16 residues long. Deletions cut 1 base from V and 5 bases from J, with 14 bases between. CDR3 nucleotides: TGTGCCAGCAGCTTAGAAGGTCTGGGGAGGACCGGGGAGCTGTTTTTT. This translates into CASSLEGLGRTGELFF.

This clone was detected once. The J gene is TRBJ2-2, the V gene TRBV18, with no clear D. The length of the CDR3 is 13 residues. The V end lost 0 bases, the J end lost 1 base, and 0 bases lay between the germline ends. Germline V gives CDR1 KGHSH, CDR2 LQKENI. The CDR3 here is CASSPPNTGELFF. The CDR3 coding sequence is TGTGCCAGCTCACCACCGAACACCGGGGAGCTGTTTTTT. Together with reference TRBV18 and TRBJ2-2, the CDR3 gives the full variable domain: NAGVMQNPRHLVRRRGQEARLRCSPMKGHSHVYWYRQLPEEGLKFMVYLQKENIIDESGMPKERFSAEFPKEGPSILRIQQVVRGDSAAYFCASSPPNTGELFFGEGSRLTVL.

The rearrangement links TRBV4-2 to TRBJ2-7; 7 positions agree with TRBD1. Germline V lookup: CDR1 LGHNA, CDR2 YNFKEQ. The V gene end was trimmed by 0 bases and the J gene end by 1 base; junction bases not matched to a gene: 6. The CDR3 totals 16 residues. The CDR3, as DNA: TGTGCCAGCAGCCAAGACGCGAGGGACAGTTCCTACGAGCAGTACTTC. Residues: CASSQDARDSSYEQYF.

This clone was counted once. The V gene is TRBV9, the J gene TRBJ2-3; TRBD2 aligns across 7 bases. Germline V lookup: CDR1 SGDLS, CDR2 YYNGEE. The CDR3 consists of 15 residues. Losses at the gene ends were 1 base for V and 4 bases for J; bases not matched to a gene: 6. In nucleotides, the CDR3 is TGTGCCAGCAGCGTATCGGGAGGCCTAGCAGATACGCAGTATTTT. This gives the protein CASSVSGGLADTQYF.

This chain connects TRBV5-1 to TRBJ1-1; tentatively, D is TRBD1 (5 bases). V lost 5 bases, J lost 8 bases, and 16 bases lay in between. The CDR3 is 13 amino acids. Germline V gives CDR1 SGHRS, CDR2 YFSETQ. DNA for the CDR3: TGCGCCAGCAGTCGAGGAGGGCAGGGCGAAGCTTTCTTT. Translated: CASSRGGQGEAFF.

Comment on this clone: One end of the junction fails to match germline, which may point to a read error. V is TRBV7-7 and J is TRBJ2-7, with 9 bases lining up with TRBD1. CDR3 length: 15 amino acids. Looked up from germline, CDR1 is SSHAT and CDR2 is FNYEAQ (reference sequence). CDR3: CASSLGTGPSYEQYF. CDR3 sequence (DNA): TGTGCTAGCAGCTTAGGGACAGGGCCTTCCTACGAGCAGTACTTC. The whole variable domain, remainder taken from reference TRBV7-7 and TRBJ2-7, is GAGVSQSPRYKVTKRGQDVTLRCDPISSHATLYWYQQALGQGPEFLTYFNYEAQPDKSGLPSDRFSAERPEGSISTLTIQRTEQRDSAMYRCASSLGTGPSYEQYFGPGTRLTVT.

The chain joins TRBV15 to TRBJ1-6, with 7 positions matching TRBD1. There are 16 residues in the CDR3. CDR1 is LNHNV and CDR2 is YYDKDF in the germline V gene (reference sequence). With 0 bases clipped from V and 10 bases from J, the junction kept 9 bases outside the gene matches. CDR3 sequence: CATSRETGSGYSPLHF. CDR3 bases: TGTGCCACCAGCAGAGAGACAGGGTCCGGGTACTCACCCCTCCACTTT.

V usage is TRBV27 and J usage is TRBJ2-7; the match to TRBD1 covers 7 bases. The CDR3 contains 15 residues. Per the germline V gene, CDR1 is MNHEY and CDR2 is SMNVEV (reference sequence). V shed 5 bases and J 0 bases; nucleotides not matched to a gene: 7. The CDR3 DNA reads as TGTGCCAGCAGTCGGGAAGGACAGGACTCCTACGAGCAGTACTTC. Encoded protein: CASSREGQDSYEQYF.

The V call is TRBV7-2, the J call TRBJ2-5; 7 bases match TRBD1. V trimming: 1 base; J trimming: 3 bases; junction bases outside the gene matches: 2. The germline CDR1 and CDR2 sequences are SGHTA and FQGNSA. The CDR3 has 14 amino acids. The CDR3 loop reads CASSLEDREETQYF. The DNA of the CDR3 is TGTGCCAGCAGCTTAGAAGACAGGGAAGAGACCCAGTACTTC.

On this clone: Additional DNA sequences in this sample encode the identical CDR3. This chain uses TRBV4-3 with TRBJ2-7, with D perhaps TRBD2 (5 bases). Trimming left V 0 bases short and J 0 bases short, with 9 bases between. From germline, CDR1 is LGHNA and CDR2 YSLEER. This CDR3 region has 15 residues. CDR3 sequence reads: CASSQDLGSSYEQYF. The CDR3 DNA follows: TGCGCCAGCAGCCAAGATCTTGGGAGCTCCTACGAGCAGTACTTC.

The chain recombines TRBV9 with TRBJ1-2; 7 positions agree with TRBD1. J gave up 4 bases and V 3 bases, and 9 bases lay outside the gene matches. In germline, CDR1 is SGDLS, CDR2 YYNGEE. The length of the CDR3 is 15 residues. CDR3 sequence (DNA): TGTGCCAGCAGCGCCGTTGAGGGGGCGGTCTATGGCTACACCTTC. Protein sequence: CASSAVEGAVYGYTF.

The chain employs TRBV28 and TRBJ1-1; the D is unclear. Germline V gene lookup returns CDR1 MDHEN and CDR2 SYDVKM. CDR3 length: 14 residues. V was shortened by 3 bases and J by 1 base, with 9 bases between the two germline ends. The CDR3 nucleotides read TGTGCCAGCAGTTTTTTCGAGGAGAACACTGAAGCTTTCTTT. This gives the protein CASSFFEENTEAFF.

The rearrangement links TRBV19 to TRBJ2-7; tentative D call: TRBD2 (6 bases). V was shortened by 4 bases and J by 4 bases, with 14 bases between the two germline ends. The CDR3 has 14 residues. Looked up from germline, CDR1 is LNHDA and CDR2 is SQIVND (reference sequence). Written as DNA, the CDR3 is TGTGCCAGTAGTACTCGGGAGATCAAATACGAGCAGTACTTC. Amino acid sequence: CASSTREIKYEQYF.

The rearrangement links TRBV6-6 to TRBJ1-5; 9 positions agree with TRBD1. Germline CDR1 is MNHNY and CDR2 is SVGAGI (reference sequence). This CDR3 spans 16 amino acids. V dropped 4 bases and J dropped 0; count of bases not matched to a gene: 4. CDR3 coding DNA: TGTGCCAGCAGTTCGACAGGGGGGTATAGCAATCAGCCCCAGCATTTT. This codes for CASSSTGGYSNQPQHF.

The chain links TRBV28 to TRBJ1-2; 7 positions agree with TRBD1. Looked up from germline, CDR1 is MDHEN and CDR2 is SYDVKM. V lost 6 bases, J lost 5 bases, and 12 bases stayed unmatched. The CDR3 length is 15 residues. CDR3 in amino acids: CASSSWDSWLYGYTF. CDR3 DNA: TGTGCCAGCAGCTCCTGGGACAGTTGGCTGTATGGCTACACCTTC.